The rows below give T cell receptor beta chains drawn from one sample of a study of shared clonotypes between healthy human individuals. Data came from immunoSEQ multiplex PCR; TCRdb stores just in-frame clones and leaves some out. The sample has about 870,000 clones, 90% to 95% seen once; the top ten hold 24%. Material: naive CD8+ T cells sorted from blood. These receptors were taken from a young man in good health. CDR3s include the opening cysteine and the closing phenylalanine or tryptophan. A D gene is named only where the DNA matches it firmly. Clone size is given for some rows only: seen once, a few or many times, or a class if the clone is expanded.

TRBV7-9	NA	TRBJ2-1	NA	CASSPSEISGNEQFF	TGTGCCAGCAGCCCAAGCGAAATCTCGGGGAATGAGCAGTTCTTC
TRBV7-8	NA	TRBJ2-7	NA	CASSSEGGSDEQYF	TGTGCCAGCAGCTCCGAGGGGGGCTCCGACGAGCAGTACTTC
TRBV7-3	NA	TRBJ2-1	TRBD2	CASSLSSGILNEQFF	TGTGCCAGCAGCTTAAGTAGCGGGATCTTGAATGAGCAGTTCTTC
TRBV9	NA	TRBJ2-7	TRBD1	CASSVEGTGPYEQYF	TGTGCCAGCAGCGTAGAAGGGACAGGGCCCTACGAGCAGTACTTC
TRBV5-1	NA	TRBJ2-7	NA	CASSLAAGNSYEQYF	TGCGCCAGCAGCTTGGCCGCAGGGAACTCCTACGAGCAGTACTTC
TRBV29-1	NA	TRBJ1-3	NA	CSVGRGGNTIYF	TGCAGCGTTGGTAGGGGCGGAAACACCATATATTTT
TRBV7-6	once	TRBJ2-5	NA	CASRGVSETQYF	TGTGCCAGCAGAGGGGTATCTGAGACCCAGTACTTC
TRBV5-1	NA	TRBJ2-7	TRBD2	CASSLGLAERPSEQYF	TGCGCCAGCAGCCTTGGACTAGCGGAACGCCCCAGCGAGCAGTACTTC
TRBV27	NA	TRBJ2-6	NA	CASSLVGANVLTF	TGTGCCAGCAGTTTGGTTGGGGCCAACGTCCTGACTTTC
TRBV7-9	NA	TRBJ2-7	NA	CASSPRLTEQYF	TGTGCCAGCAGCCCCCGATTAACCGAGCAGTACTTC
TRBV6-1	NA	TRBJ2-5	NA	CASSEIRRYQETQYF	TGTGCCAGCAGTGAAATTCGCCGGTACCAAGAGACCCAGTACTTC
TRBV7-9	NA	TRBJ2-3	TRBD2	CASSLASRAGDADTQYF	TGTGCCAGCAGCTTAGCTTCCCGGGCGGGAGATGCAGATACGCAGTATTTT
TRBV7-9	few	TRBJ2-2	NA	CASSLIPGGGELFF	TGTGCCAGCAGCTTGATCCCCGGAGGCGGGGAGCTGTTTTTT
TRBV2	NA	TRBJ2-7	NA	CASSEGATRYMYEQYF	TGTGCCAGCAGTGAAGGGGCGACACGGTATATGTACGAGCAGTACTTC
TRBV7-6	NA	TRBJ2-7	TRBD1	CASSPTWDSAFYEQYF	TGTGCCAGCAGCCCAACCTGGGACAGTGCTTTCTACGAGCAGTACTTC
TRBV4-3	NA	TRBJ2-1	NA	CASSQGSFYEQFF	TGCGCCAGCAGCCAAGGCAGTTTTTATGAGCAGTTCTTC
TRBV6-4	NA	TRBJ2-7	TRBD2	CASSDRGLAGGYSSYEQYF	TGTGCCAGCAGTGACAGGGGACTAGCGGGAGGCTATAGCTCCTACGAGCAGTACTTC
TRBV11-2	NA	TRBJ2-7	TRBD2	CASSPALGGPGEQYF	TGTGCCAGCAGCCCGGCTTTGGGAGGGCCAGGCGAGCAGTACTTC
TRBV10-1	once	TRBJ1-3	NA	CASSEKRSGNTIYF	TGCGCCAGCAGTGAGAAGAGGTCTGGAAACACCATATATTTT
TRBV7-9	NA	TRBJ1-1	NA	CASSPRGDTEAFF	TGTGCCAGCAGCCCCAGGGGCGACACTGAAGCTTTCTTT
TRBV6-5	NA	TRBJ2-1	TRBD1	CASSYGTEYNEQFF	TGTGCCAGCAGTTACGGGACAGAATACAATGAGCAGTTCTTC
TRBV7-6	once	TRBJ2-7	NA	CASSLGEDSYEQYF	TGTGCCAGCAGCTTAGGCGAGGACTCCTACGAGCAGTACTTC
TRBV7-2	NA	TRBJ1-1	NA	CASSLDWGFSLEAFF	TGTGCCAGCAGCTTAGATTGGGGATTTAGCCTTGAAGCTTTCTTT